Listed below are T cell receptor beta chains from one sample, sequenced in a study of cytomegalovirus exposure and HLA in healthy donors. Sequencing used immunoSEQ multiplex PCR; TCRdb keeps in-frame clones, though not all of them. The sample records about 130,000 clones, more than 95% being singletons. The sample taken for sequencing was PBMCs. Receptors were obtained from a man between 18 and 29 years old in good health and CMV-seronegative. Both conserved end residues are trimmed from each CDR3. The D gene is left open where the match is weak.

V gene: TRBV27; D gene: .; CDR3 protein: ASSLSGQGYGYT
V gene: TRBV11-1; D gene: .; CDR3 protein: ASSFSRVGETQY
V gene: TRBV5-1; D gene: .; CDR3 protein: ASSLEGQVGYT
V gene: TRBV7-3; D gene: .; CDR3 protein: ASSPLERGGGDEQF
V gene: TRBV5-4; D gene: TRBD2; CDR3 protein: ASSLRGRTSGGNEQF
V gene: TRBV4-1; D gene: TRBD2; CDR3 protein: ASSHGTSGRDTQY
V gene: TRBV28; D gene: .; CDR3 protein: ASSWTDEQY
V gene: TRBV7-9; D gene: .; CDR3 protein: ASSSGAGDQPQH
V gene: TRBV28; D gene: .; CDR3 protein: ASSLRLGEGEQF
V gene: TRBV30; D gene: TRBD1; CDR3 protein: AWSKGAHEQY
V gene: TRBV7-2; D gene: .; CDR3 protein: ASSFGGSTDTQY
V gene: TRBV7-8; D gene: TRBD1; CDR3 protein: ASSLRDRGYVGANVLT
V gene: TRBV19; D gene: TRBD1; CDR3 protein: ASSETGETEAF
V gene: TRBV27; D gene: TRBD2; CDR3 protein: ASSFSGSGTGELF
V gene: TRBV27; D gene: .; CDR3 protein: ASSLLGGYEQY
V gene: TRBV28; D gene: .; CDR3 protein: ASSLGRNNQPQH
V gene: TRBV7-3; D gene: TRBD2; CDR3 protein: ASSLGGRGTDTQY
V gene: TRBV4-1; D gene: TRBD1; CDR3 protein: ASSHPGQGRYEQY
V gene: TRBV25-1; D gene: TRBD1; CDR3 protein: ASSEGAGGIGNTIY
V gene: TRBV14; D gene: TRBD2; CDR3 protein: ASSQSWGGEQF
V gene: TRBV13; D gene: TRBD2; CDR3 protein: ASSLGGFPSGRWEGGGYNEQF
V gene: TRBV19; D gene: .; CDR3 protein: ASSFRSMNTEAF
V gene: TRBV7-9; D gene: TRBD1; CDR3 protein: ASSSGGANYGYT
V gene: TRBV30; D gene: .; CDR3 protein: AWSPGSYEQY
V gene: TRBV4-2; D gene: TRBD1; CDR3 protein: ASSPSDRNSGNTIY
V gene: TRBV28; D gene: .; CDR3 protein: ASKAGNQETQY
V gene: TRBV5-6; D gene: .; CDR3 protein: ASSLYVTGGNEKLF
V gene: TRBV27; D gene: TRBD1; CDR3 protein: ASSSFRDRGEAF
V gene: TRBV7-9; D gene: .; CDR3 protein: ASSPGQIANYGYT
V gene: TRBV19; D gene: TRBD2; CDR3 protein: ASSSVSAGGSEQF
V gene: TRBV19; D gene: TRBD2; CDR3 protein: ASRETSGRARYNEQF
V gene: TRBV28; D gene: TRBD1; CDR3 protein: ASSLMTGAKIAF